These 27 T cell receptor beta chains came from one sample sequenced in a study of T-cell memory formation after mild COVID-19. TCRdb re-derived calls from the 5' RACE reads in MiXCR, one entry per CDR3 protein. The sample holds fewer than 700,000 distinct CDR3 sequences; roughly 21% are singletons and the top ten take 7.5% to 9.5%. Sequenced material: PBMCs or a T cell subset sorted from them (not recorded which). These receptors were collected from an adult woman who had mild COVID-19 (a few samples of this study predate the infection). Cell type and time point are not known.

The chain couples TRBV3-1 to TRBJ1-2; D gene unclear. There are 15 residues in the CDR3. V lost 4 bases and J lost 5, with 17 bases in between. Germline assignment: CDR1 LGHDT and CDR2 YNNKEL (reference sequence). CDR3 loop: CASSPRYRLMYGYTF. Written as DNA, the CDR3 is TGTGCCAGCAGCCCTAGGTATCGGCTCATGTATGGCTACACCTTC.

This chain connects TRBV4-1 to TRBJ1-1; D gene ambiguous. Trimming took 0 bases from V and 1 from J, leaving 6 bases between them. The germline V gene has CDR1 MGHRA and CDR2 YSYEKL. The CDR3 sequence is 14 residues long. The CDR3 protein is CASSQDRWNTEAFF. The CDR3 nucleotides read TGCGCCAGCAGCCAAGATCGGTGGAACACTGAAGCTTTCTTT.

The gene calls are TRBV29-1 and TRBJ2-7; D remains unclear. Trimming removed 1 base at V and 2 bases at J, with 6 bases between. The CDR3 is made up of 12 amino acids. Germline V gene data show CDR1 as SQVTM and CDR2 as ANQGSEA. CDR3 region: CSVEVGTYEQYF. The CDR3 coding sequence is TGCAGCGTTGAAGTAGGCACCTACGAGCAGTACTTC.

The chain couples TRBV20-1 to TRBJ1-2, with D perhaps TRBD1 (5 bases). V lost 3 bases to trimming and J lost 8 bases, with 10 bases between them. CDR3 length: 11 residues. Germline V gene sequence: CDR1 DFQATT, CDR2 SNEGSKA (reference sequence). The CDR3 sequence: CSASPGGGYTF. The CDR3, as DNA: TGCAGTGCTAGTCCCGGGGGGGGCTACACCTTC.

This clonotype was seen only a few times. This sequence joins TRBV7-2 and TRBJ2-7; D gene ambiguous. This CDR3 has 14 residues. Per the germline V gene, CDR1 is SGHTA and CDR2 is FQGNSA. Between the trimmed V and J ends, which lost 2 bases and 5 bases, there was a span of 13 bases. CDR3 in DNA: TGTGCCAGCAGCTTATCGACCAAAAGGGACGAGCAGTACTTC. Translated, it gives CASSLSTKRDEQYF.

The rearrangement joins TRBV7-9 to TRBJ1-2; possibly TRBD1 for D (5 bases). V lost 4 bases, J lost 3 bases, and 18 bases lay in between. The length of the CDR3 is 16 residues. Germline-derived CDR1 and CDR2 are SEHNR and FQNEAQ (reference sequence). CDR3 DNA sequence: TGTGCCAGCAGCTCTTTCGTGGACACCCCTTACTATGGCTACACCTTC. Amino acids: CASSSFVDTPYYGYTF.

This clonotype was counted only a few times. The V and J genes are TRBV12-3 or TRBV12-4 and TRBJ2-1, with TRBD1 matching over 10 bases. The CDR3 loop spans 15 amino acids. After removal of 5 bases from V and 5 bases from J, the junction contained 6 bases not matched to a gene. CDR3 nucleotides: TGTGCCAGCAGTCCCCGGGACAGGGGTAACAATGAGCAGTTCTTC. Amino acids: CASSPRDRGNNEQFF.

This clonotype was counted a few times. In DNA, the CDR3 is TGTGCCAGCATCGCCGGGACTAGCGGGGGCTACGAGCAGTACTTC. Its translation: CASIAGTSGGYEQYF. The chain employs TRBV2 and TRBJ2-7, with 14 bases lining up with TRBD2. The CDR3 has 15 residues. The V and J ends lost 7 bases and 3 bases, in that order; junction bases with no gene match: 5. Germline CDR1 is SNHLY and CDR2 is FYNNEI.

The chain has TRBV7-9 and TRBJ1-2; D is possibly TRBD1 (5 bases). Germline CDR1 reads SEHNR; CDR2 reads FQNEAQ (reference sequence). V lost 5 bases to trimming and J lost 2 bases, with 15 bases between them. The CDR3 is made up of 15 amino acids. The CDR3 protein is CASSTPHGANYGYTF. The DNA of the CDR3 is TGTGCCAGCAGCACCCCCCATGGGGCAAACTATGGCTACACCTTC.

The V and J genes are TRBV24-1 and TRBJ2-1; 10 bases map to TRBD2. Germline CDR1 reads KGHDR; CDR2 reads SFDVKD. The length of the CDR3 is 14 residues. J gave up 8 bases and V 2 bases, and 2 bases lay outside the gene matches. CDR3 bases: TGTGCCACCAGTGATTCTAGCGGGAGTGATGAGCAGTTCTTC. This gives the protein CATSDSSGSDEQFF.

This clonotype was counted once. The junction shows a germline mismatch at one end, possibly a read error. The chain combines TRBV25-1 with TRBJ2-7, with D possibly matching TRBD1 (6 bases). Germline V lookup: CDR1 MGHDK, CDR2 SYGVNS. This CDR3 has 13 residues. The CDR3 bases are TGTGCCAGCATCCAGACAGGAACCTACGAGAAGTACTTC. It is translated as CASIQTGTYEKYF.

In its sample, this clonotype was seen a few times. V is TRBV6-5 and J is TRBJ1-2, with D unresolved. This CDR3 region has 15 residues. Germline V gene sequence: CDR1 MNHEY, CDR2 SVGAGI. Trimming took 10 bases from V and 3 from J, leaving 21 bases between them. CDR3 sequence reads: CATTPRRGWDYGYTF. In nucleotides, the CDR3 is TGTGCCACCACACCTCGTCGGGGATGGGACTATGGCTACACCTTC.

This clonotype was recorded a few times. This rearrangement joins TRBV7-8 to TRBJ2-6; no firm D call. This CDR3 has 16 amino acids. The V gene's germline CDR1 is SGHVS and CDR2 FQNEAQ. Trimming left V 5 bases short and J 2 bases short, with 13 bases between. The CDR3 spells CASSKSQVAGANVLTF. DNA of the CDR3: TGTGCCAGCAGCAAAAGTCAGGTTGCTGGGGCCAACGTCCTGACTTTC. The full variable domain, rest sourced from reference TRBV7-8 and TRBJ2-6, is GAGVSQSPRYKVAKRGQDVALRCDPISGHVSLFWYQQALGQGPEFLTYFQNEAQLDKSGLPSDRFFAERPEGSVSTLKIQRTQQEDSAVYLCASSKSQVAGANVLTFGAGSRLTVL.

The chain employs TRBV19 and TRBJ2-2; possibly TRBD2 for D (6 bases). V was pared by 9 bases and J by 4 bases, with 15 bases between. The CDR3 has 14 residues. CDR1 LNHDA and CDR2 SQIVND come from the germline V gene (reference sequence). DNA for the CDR3: TGTGCCAGCCGGAATAGGGGAGGCACCGGGGAGCTGTTTTTT. This codes for CASRNRGGTGELFF.

The chain is built from TRBV20-1 and TRBJ1-5, with D possibly being TRBD1 (6 bases). Trimming stripped 5 bases from V and 0 bases from J, with 17 bases between. Looked up from germline, CDR1 is DFQATT and CDR2 is SNEGSKA (reference sequence). The CDR3 is 16 amino acids. The CDR3 loop reads CSAALQGSNSNQPQHF. CDR3 sequence (DNA): TGCAGTGCTGCCTTACAGGGAAGTAATAGCAATCAGCCCCAGCATTTT.

The V call is TRBV15, the J call TRBJ2-5, with D perhaps TRBD2 (6 bases). The CDR3 extends over 14 amino acids. Germline V gives CDR1 LNHNV, CDR2 YYDKDF (reference sequence). The V and J ends lost 11 bases and 4 bases respectively, with 20 bases between them. In DNA form, the CDR3 reads TGTGCCGCTAGCGTGTCTGTAGGGTTAGAGACCCAGTACTTC. Amino acids: CAASVSVGLETQYF.

The chain couples TRBV5-1 to TRBJ1-2; the match to TRBD1 covers 7 bases. V trimming: 4 bases; J trimming: 6 bases; junction bases outside the gene matches: 12. The CDR3 sequence is 15 residues long. Germline CDR1 reads SGHRS; CDR2 reads YFSETQ. CDR3 bases: TGCGCCAGCAGCCGCCATGACAGGGCTTCGGATGGCTACACCTTC. Encoded protein: CASSRHDRASDGYTF.

This clonotype was counted only a few times. The DNA for the CDR3 is TGTGCCAGCCGTGCCGGGACAGGGTGGCTCTATGGCTACACCTTC. Residues: CASRAGTGWLYGYTF. The rearrangement links TRBV12-3 or TRBV12-4 to TRBJ1-2, with TRBD1 matching over 9 bases. V shed 8 bases and J 4 bases; nucleotides not matched to a gene: 11. The CDR3 has 15 amino acids.

This clonotype was counted only a few times. The CDR3 reads CSARGPGGQYF. CDR3 in DNA: TGCAGTGCTAGAGGGCCCGGGGGGCAGTACTTC. J is TRBJ2-7 and V is TRBV20-1, with D perhaps matching TRBD2 (6 bases). The CDR3 sequence is 11 residues long. Trimming shortened V by 1 base and J by 9 bases, and 10 bases separated the two germline ends. CDR1 and CDR2 from the germline V gene are DFQATT and SNEGSKA (reference sequence).

The chain employs TRBV6-2 or TRBV6-3 and TRBJ1-6, with 9 bases that match TRBD1. From germline, CDR1 is MNHEY and CDR2 SVGEGT. The trim removed 5 bases at V and 7 bases at J, leaving 3 bases unmatched. This CDR3 contains 14 residues. The chain's CDR3 is CASSRTGVNSPLHF. CDR3 nucleotides: TGTGCCAGCAGTAGGACAGGGGTAAATTCACCCCTCCACTTT.

The V and J genes are TRBV4-3 and TRBJ1-2; a weak D match, TRBD1 (6 bases). Germline loops: CDR1 LGHNA, CDR2 YSLEER. The CDR3 extends over 16 amino acids. Trimming took off 3 bases at V and 3 bases at J, with 17 bases between the two ends. The CDR3 loop is CASSQENRALDYGYTF. In DNA form, the CDR3 reads TGCGCCAGCAGCCAGGAAAACAGGGCTTTAGACTATGGCTACACCTTC.

This clonotype has just a few counts. This sequence joins TRBV6-2 or TRBV6-3 and TRBJ2-1; the D gene is possibly TRBD1 (6 bases). The V end lost 8 bases, the J end lost 0 bases, and 14 bases lay between the germline ends. The CDR3 is 15 amino acids. The V gene's germline CDR1 is MNHEY and CDR2 SVGEGT. CDR3 amino acids: CASPVGQISYNEQFF. CDR3 bases: TGTGCCAGCCCGGTAGGACAGATCTCCTACAATGAGCAGTTCTTC.

This clonotype was seen a few times. The chain recombines TRBV14 with TRBJ2-7; TRBD2 might be the D (6 bases). From germline, CDR1 is SGHDN and CDR2 FVKESK. Between the trimmed V and J ends, which lost 4 bases and 5 bases, there was a span of 15 bases. CDR3 length: 14 residues. The CDR3 sequence is CASSPLSGVHEQYF. The CDR3 region has the DNA TGTGCCAGCAGCCCGCTTTCGGGGGTCCACGAGCAGTACTTC.

This clonotype showed up just a few times. The gene calls are TRBV19 and TRBJ2-1; maybe TRBD2 (6 bases). V lost 7 bases, J lost 11 bases, and 21 bases lay in between. The CDR3 extends over 14 amino acids. In germline, CDR1 is LNHDA, CDR2 SQIVND (reference sequence). The CDR3 is CASTTASGPSKQFF. As DNA, the CDR3 is TGTGCCAGTACCACCGCCAGCGGGCCTTCTAAGCAGTTCTTC.

In this sample, this clonotype turned up a few times. The V and J genes are TRBV29-1 and TRBJ1-1; D possibly corresponds to TRBD1 (6 bases). The V end was cut by 6 bases, the J end by 1 base, with 15 bases between. This CDR3 is 14 amino acids long. Germline lookup yields CDR1 SQVTM and CDR2 ANQGSEA. In nucleotides, the CDR3 is TGCAGCGTGAGGGGGGGAAGGGGGAACACTGAAGCTTTCTTT. This codes for CSVRGGRGNTEAFF. Supplemented by reference TRBV29-1 and TRBJ1-1, the full variable domain reads SAVISQKPSRDICQRGTSLTIQCQVDSQVTMMFWYRQQPGQSLTLIATANQGSEATYESGFVIDKFPISRPNLTFSTLTVSNMSPEDSSIYLCSVRGGRGNTEAFFGQGTRLTVV.

The chain combines TRBV7-9 with TRBJ1-6; D call uncertain. The germline CDR1 and CDR2 sequences are SEHNR and FQNEAQ (reference sequence). The V end lost 2 bases, the J end lost 10 bases, and 6 bases lay between the germline ends. This CDR3 spans 12 amino acids. The CDR3 coding sequence is TGTGCCAGCAGCTTACTGAACTCACCCCTCCACTTT. Translation gives CASSLLNSPLHF.

In its sample, this clonotype was seen a few times. V usage is TRBV14 and J usage is TRBJ2-7; 8 bases fit TRBD1. Trimming at V came to 5 bases and at J to 3 bases, leaving 3 bases not matched to a gene. CDR1 and CDR2 from the germline V gene are SGHDN and FVKESK. This CDR3 comprises 13 residues. In DNA, the CDR3 is TGTGCCAGCAGCTGGGGGACAGGCTACGAGCAGTACTTC. Translating it yields CASSWGTGYEQYF. Full variable domain (rest looked up from reference TRBV14 and TRBJ2-7): EAGVTQFPSHSVIEKGQTVTLRCDPISGHDNLYWYRRVMGKEIKFLLHFVKESKQDESGMPNNRFLAERTGGTYSTLKVQPAELEDSGVYFCASSWGTGYEQYFGPGTRLTVT.